This T cell receptor (beta chain) was obtained from a study of OX40 agonist ivuxolimab in advanced cancers. Clones were sequenced by immunoSEQ multiplex PCR, and TCRdb holds only the in-frame ones, with some missing. The table records approximately 71,000 clones, approximately 94% of them present only once. This CDR3 spans 13 amino acids. V was clipped by 3 bases and J by 10 bases, with 13 bases between them. Germline V gives CDR1 MNHNS, CDR2 SASEGT. Study observations and caveats: In general, CD8+ T cells held more expanded clones than CD4+ did, on average. In the 0.1-3.0 mg/kg groups, partial responders showed among the lowest expansion.

Cycle 7 day 1, cycle 4 day 1, and baseline were the timepoints at which blood was sampled. A word on this clone: Antigen: not known.

The sample here was CD4+ or CD8+ T cells sorted from blood, taken in a trial of the OX40 agonist ivuxolimab. The rearrangement links TRBV6-1 to TRBJ2-1, with D unresolved. This TCR derives from an adult with an advanced solid tumor such as melanoma, head and neck, liver or kidney cancer. CDR3 DNA sequence: TGTGCCAGCAGTGAGTTTGAAAAAGGGGAGCAGTTCTTC. Amino acid sequence: CASSEFEKGEQFF.